A selection of T cell receptor beta chains follows, all from one sample in a study of T cell responses to AZD1222 COVID-19 vaccine. Profiled with immunoSEQ multiplex PCR; TCRdb holds only in-frame clones, not every one. The data show approximately 110,000 clones, about 89% seen once. Sequences were derived from peripheral blood, sampled on day 0 of AZD1222 vaccination. The receptors stem from an adult in good health. The CDR3 runs from the conserved cysteine through the conserved F or W. D genes are given only for firm matches. Some rows mark clone size as missing; the rest say once, few, many or name a class of expanded clone.

cdr3_nt,cdr3_aa,d_call,v_call,j_call,clone_size
TGCAGCGTTGAAACCCACAGGGGAGGAGAGCAGTACTTC,CSVETHRGGEQYF,.,TRBV29-1,TRBJ2-7,once
TGTGCCAGCAGGCCCTACCAAAGTCCTCATGGCTACACCTTC,CASRPYQSPHGYTF,.,TRBV5-6,TRBJ1-2,once
TGTGCCAGCAGTCGCCGGGAAGACACCGGGGAGCTGTTTTTT,CASSRREDTGELFF,.,TRBV6-2/TRBV6-3,TRBJ2-2,.
TGTGCCAGCAGTTACCCCCAGGTCCCGGAGACCCAGTACTTC,CASSYPQVPETQYF,.,TRBV6-5,TRBJ2-5,few
TGTGCCAGCAGTTTGCAGGGCACAGGCTACACCTTC,CASSLQGTGYTF,.,TRBV28,TRBJ1-2,.
TGCAGCGTTGCCAGGGCCCAGGAGACCCAGTACTTC,CSVARAQETQYF,.,TRBV29-1,TRBJ2-5,.
TGTGCCAGCAGCCTCGAGACAGGGGCCTACGAGCAGTACTTC,CASSLETGAYEQYF,TRBD1,TRBV4-2,TRBJ2-7,.
TGTGCCAGCACCCCCCTCCCGAGTCTCTCCTACGAGCAATACTTC,CASTPLPSLSYEQYF,.,TRBV6-5,TRBJ2-7,.
TGCGCCAGCAGCCAAGATTGGAGCTCCTACGAGCAGTACTTC,CASSQDWSSYEQYF,.,TRBV4-3,TRBJ2-7,.
TGTGCCAGCAGCAGATCAGCGGGGGGAACGCAGTTCTTC,CASSRSAGGTQFF,TRBD2,TRBV7-8,TRBJ2-1,.
TGTGCCATCAGTTTCGGTACGAACAGGGCTGAGCAGTACTTC,CAISFGTNRAEQYF,.,TRBV10-3,TRBJ2-7,few
TGTGCCAGCAGTTTAGGATCGACGGACATCTCTAATGAGCAGTTCTTC,CASSLGSTDISNEQFF,.,TRBV28,TRBJ2-1,.
TGCGCCAGCAGTGAGAGGTCAGTTAAGCCCCCAGGTCCCTACGAGCAGTACTTC,CASSERSVKPPGPYEQYF,.,TRBV10-1,TRBJ2-7,once
TGTGCCAGCAGCCCAAGGGGAGGGCTCTACGAGCAGTACTTC,CASSPRGGLYEQYF,TRBD2,TRBV3-1/TRBV3-2,TRBJ2-7,.
TGTGCCATCAGCCGGGACAGTCGTCGGGAGCAGTACTTC,CAISRDSRREQYF,TRBD1,TRBV10-3,TRBJ2-7,.
TGTGCCAGCAGCTTAGTTCGAGGGAACACTGAAGCTTTCTTT,CASSLVRGNTEAFF,.,TRBV7-2,TRBJ1-1,.
TGCGCCAGCAGCTGGGAGGGATATCAAGAGACCCAGTACTTC,CASSWEGYQETQYF,TRBD2,TRBV5-1,TRBJ2-5,.
TGTGCCAGCAGTTTAGATAGCGGGAGAAAGGGCACCGGGGAGCTGTTTTTT,CASSLDSGRKGTGELFF,TRBD2,TRBV28,TRBJ2-2,.
TGTGCCAGCAGTTACGGGGACACCTCTGGAAACACCATATATTTT,CASSYGDTSGNTIYF,.,TRBV6-2/TRBV6-3,TRBJ1-3,.
TGCGCCTCATCATATAGTCCAACCACGGAAAGAACTAATTCACCCCTCCACTTT,CASSYSPTTERTNSPLHF,.,TRBV5-1,TRBJ1-6,.
TGTGCCACAGCCTCTGGGGGCAGATATGGCTACACCTTC,CATASGGRYGYTF,.,TRBV28,TRBJ1-2,once
TGTGCCAGCAGCCACAGGGTTGAGGAAAAACTGTTTTTT,CASSHRVEEKLFF,.,TRBV5-6,TRBJ1-4,.
TGTGCCAGCAGTTACTCGATGACGGGACCCTCCTACGAGCAGTACTTC,CASSYSMTGPSYEQYF,.,TRBV6-5,TRBJ2-7,.
TGTGCCAGCAGCCCCGACAGCAACACCGGGGAGCTGTTTTTT,CASSPDSNTGELFF,.,TRBV11-2,TRBJ2-2,.
TGTGCCAGCAGCTCCCGTTTCTTAACTGAAGCTTTCTTT,CASSSRFLTEAFF,.,TRBV7-2,TRBJ1-1,.
TGCGCCAGCAGCTTAGGGGGCGCCGATCAGCCCCAGCATTTT,CASSLGGADQPQHF,TRBD1,TRBV5-1,TRBJ1-5,.
TGTGCCAGCAGCTACGACCAGGCCACCTACGAGCAGTACTTC,CASSYDQATYEQYF,.,TRBV11-2,TRBJ2-7,once
TGTGCCACCCCCAAACAGGGAAGGGAAAAACTGTTTTTT,CATPKQGREKLFF,.,TRBV24-1,TRBJ1-4,.
TGCAGCGTTGGGCGGGATCACACCGGGGAGCTGTTTTTT,CSVGRDHTGELFF,.,TRBV29-1,TRBJ2-2,.
TGTGCCAGCAGTCCCCCGGGACTAGCGGGAGATACGCAGTATTTT,CASSPPGLAGDTQYF,TRBD2,TRBV27,TRBJ2-3,few
TGTGCCATCAGTGATGGAGAACAGGGTCGGCACTATGGCTACACCTTC,CAISDGEQGRHYGYTF,.,TRBV10-3,TRBJ1-2,.